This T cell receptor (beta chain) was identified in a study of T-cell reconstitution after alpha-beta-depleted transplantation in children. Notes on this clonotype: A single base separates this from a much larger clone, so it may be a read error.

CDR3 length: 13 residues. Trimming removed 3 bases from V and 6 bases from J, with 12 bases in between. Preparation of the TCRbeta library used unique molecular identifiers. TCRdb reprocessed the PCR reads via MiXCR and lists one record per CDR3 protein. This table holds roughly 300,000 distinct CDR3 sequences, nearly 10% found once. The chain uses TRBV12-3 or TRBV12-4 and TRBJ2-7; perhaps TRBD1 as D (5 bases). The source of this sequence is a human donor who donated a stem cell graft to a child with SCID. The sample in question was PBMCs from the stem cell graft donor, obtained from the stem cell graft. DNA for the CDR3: TGTGCCAGCAGTTTGGACAAGGGGCGCGAGCAGTACTTC. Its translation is CASSLDKGREQYF.